Listed below are T cell receptor beta chains from one sample, sequenced in a study of T cells in tumors after PD-1 blockade. Profiled with immunoSEQ multiplex PCR; TCRdb holds only in-frame clones, not every one. Of approximately 34,000 clones listed, approximately 70% are singletons. The sample was PBMCs, taken after anti-PD-1 treatment. The receptors come from a human donor with basal cell carcinoma. Each CDR3 is given with its conserved first and last residue. Each record gives: CDR3 protein, CDR3 DNA, clone size, D gene, V gene, J gene. D genes are given only for firm matches. The size entry is marked missing in some rows and otherwise reads once, few, many or a size class.

CASNRRDQPQHF	TGTGCCAGTAATCGGCGGGATCAGCCCCAGCATTTT	NA	NA	TRBV19	TRBJ1-5
CASSLSQGRWEQYF	TGCGCCAGCAGCTTGAGTCAGGGGAGATGGGAGCAGTACTTC	NA	NA	TRBV5-1	TRBJ2-7
CASSQVGGSTEAFF	TGCGCCAGCAGCCAAGTAGGGGGGTCTACTGAAGCTTTCTTT	NA	NA	TRBV4-3	TRBJ1-1
CASSWDRGNGVSNQPQHF	TGTGCCAGCAGCTGGGACAGGGGGAATGGAGTTAGCAATCAGCCCCAGCATTTT	NA	TRBD1	TRBV7-8	TRBJ1-5
CASSLMNTEAFF	TGTGCCAGCAGTCTCATGAACACTGAAGCTTTCTTT	NA	NA	TRBV12-3/TRBV12-4	TRBJ1-1
CASSMWDSSGEQYF	TGTGCCAGTAGTATGTGGGACAGTAGCGGGGAGCAGTACTTC	NA	NA	TRBV19	TRBJ2-7
CASSRRPGTGNEKLFF	TGTGCCAGTAGCCGAAGGCCCGGGACAGGGAATGAAAAACTGTTTTTT	NA	TRBD1	TRBV19	TRBJ1-4
CASSFQPTPYEQYF	TGTGCCAGCAGCTTCCAACCCACCCCCTACGAGCAGTACTTC	NA	NA	TRBV7-8	TRBJ2-7
CASSTPQGKGLYGYTF	TGTGCCAGCAGTACGCCACAGGGGAAGGGCCTCTATGGCTACACCTTC	NA	TRBD1	TRBV28	TRBJ1-2
CASSPTREIYNEQFF	TGTGCCAGCTCACCAACTAGAGAGATCTACAATGAGCAGTTCTTC	NA	NA	TRBV18	TRBJ2-1
CATSRTYIHSGNTIYF	TGTGCCACCAGCAGAACTTACATACACTCTGGAAACACCATATATTTT	NA	NA	TRBV15	TRBJ1-3
CASSPQGSYYSGANVLTF	TGTGCCAGTAGTCCACAGGGCAGTTACTACTCTGGGGCCAACGTCCTGACTTTC	once	NA	TRBV19	TRBJ2-6
CASSYSGSYEQYF	TGTGCCAGCAGTTATAGCGGGTCCTACGAGCAGTACTTC	many	TRBD2	TRBV6-2/TRBV6-3	TRBJ2-7
CASSHPGTSGREQYF	TGTGCCAGCAGCCATCCGGGGACTAGCGGGAGGGAGCAGTACTTC	few	TRBD2	TRBV5-4	TRBJ2-7
CSGGGGGDYGYTF	TGCAGTGGGGGAGGAGGTGGGGACTATGGCTACACCTTC	NA	NA	TRBV29-1	TRBJ1-2
CASTPGHLSGANVLTF	TGTGCCAGCACCCCCGGACACCTCTCTGGGGCCAACGTCCTGACTTTC	NA	NA	TRBV6-2/TRBV6-3	TRBJ2-6
CAATGTNTGELFF	TGTGCCGCTACCGGGACAAACACCGGGGAGCTGTTTTTT	NA	NA	TRBV19	TRBJ2-2
CASSPLRAGQPQHF	TGTGCCAGCAGTCCCTTGAGGGCCGGTCAGCCCCAGCATTTT	NA	NA	TRBV28	TRBJ1-5
CASSRHPYEQYF	TGTGCCAGCAGCCGCCACCCGTACGAGCAGTACTTC	NA	NA	TRBV7-8	TRBJ2-7
CAWRGGVETQYF	TGTGCCTGGAGGGGGGGGGTGGAGACCCAGTACTTC	NA	TRBD2	TRBV30	TRBJ2-5
CASSPGTSGGRYEQYF	TGTGCCAGCAGCCCCGGGACTAGCGGGGGTAGGTACGAGCAGTACTTC	NA	TRBD2	TRBV3-1/TRBV3-2	TRBJ2-7
CSALSQETQYF	TGCAGTGCCCTGAGTCAAGAGACCCAGTACTTC	NA	NA	TRBV20-1	TRBJ2-5
CASKRELGYEQYF	TGTGCCAGCAAACGGGAGTTGGGGTACGAGCAGTACTTC	few	NA	TRBV2	TRBJ2-7
CASSLEHPHVGRAEQYF	TGTGCCAGCAGCTTAGAACACCCCCACGTGGGCAGGGCCGAGCAGTACTTC	NA	NA	TRBV7-9	TRBJ2-7
CASSQDPAETQYF	TGCGCCAGCAGCCAAGACCCGGCAGAGACCCAGTACTTC	NA	NA	TRBV4-1	TRBJ2-5
CSANLAREQYF	TGCAGTGCTAATCTAGCGCGCGAGCAGTACTTC	NA	NA	TRBV20-1	TRBJ2-7
CASSQRQTNTDTQYF	TGCGCCAGCAGCCAAAGACAGACGAACACAGATACGCAGTATTTT	NA	NA	TRBV4-3	TRBJ2-3
CASSQGPSGANVLTF	TGCGCCAGCAGCCAAGGGCCCTCTGGGGCCAACGTCCTGACTTTC	NA	NA	TRBV4-3	TRBJ2-6
CASSDTGGDDEQFF	TGTGCCAGCAGCGATACAGGGGGCGACGATGAGCAGTTCTTC	NA	TRBD1	TRBV6-2/TRBV6-3	TRBJ2-1
CASSIVPTSAEQYF	TGTGCCAGTAGTATAGTTCCCACTAGCGCCGAGCAGTACTTC	NA	TRBD2	TRBV19	TRBJ2-7
CASGLGRGSYNEQFF	TGTGCTAGTGGTTTGGGCAGGGGGTCCTACAATGAGCAGTTCTTC	NA	TRBD1	TRBV12-5	TRBJ2-1
CASSPPSGRTDTQYF	TGTGCCAGCTCACCACCAAGCGGGAGGACAGATACGCAGTATTTT	NA	TRBD2	TRBV18	TRBJ2-3